This TCR beta chain was documented in a study of cytomegalovirus exposure and HLA in healthy donors. Germline V gene data show CDR1 as MNHEY and CDR2 as SMNVEV (reference sequence). Deletions cut 3 bases from V and 9 bases from J, with 15 bases between. The CDR3 covers 14 residues. Use of 60 Vbeta and 13 Jbeta primers characterized the PCR. Measured with immunoSEQ multiplex PCR; TCRdb has only the in-frame clones, and not every one. The sample lists about 180,000 clones, around 80% seen once, with approximately 1.3% in the top ten. Sequencing input: PBMCs. The clonotype comes from a man aged 18 to 30 in good health and CMV-seronegative. The chain couples TRBV27 to TRBJ1-3; maybe TRBD1 (5 bases). The CDR3 region is CASSFSAGAGTIYF. The CDR3 region has the DNA TGTGCCAGCAGTTTCTCCGCTGGGGCCGGCACCATATATTTT.